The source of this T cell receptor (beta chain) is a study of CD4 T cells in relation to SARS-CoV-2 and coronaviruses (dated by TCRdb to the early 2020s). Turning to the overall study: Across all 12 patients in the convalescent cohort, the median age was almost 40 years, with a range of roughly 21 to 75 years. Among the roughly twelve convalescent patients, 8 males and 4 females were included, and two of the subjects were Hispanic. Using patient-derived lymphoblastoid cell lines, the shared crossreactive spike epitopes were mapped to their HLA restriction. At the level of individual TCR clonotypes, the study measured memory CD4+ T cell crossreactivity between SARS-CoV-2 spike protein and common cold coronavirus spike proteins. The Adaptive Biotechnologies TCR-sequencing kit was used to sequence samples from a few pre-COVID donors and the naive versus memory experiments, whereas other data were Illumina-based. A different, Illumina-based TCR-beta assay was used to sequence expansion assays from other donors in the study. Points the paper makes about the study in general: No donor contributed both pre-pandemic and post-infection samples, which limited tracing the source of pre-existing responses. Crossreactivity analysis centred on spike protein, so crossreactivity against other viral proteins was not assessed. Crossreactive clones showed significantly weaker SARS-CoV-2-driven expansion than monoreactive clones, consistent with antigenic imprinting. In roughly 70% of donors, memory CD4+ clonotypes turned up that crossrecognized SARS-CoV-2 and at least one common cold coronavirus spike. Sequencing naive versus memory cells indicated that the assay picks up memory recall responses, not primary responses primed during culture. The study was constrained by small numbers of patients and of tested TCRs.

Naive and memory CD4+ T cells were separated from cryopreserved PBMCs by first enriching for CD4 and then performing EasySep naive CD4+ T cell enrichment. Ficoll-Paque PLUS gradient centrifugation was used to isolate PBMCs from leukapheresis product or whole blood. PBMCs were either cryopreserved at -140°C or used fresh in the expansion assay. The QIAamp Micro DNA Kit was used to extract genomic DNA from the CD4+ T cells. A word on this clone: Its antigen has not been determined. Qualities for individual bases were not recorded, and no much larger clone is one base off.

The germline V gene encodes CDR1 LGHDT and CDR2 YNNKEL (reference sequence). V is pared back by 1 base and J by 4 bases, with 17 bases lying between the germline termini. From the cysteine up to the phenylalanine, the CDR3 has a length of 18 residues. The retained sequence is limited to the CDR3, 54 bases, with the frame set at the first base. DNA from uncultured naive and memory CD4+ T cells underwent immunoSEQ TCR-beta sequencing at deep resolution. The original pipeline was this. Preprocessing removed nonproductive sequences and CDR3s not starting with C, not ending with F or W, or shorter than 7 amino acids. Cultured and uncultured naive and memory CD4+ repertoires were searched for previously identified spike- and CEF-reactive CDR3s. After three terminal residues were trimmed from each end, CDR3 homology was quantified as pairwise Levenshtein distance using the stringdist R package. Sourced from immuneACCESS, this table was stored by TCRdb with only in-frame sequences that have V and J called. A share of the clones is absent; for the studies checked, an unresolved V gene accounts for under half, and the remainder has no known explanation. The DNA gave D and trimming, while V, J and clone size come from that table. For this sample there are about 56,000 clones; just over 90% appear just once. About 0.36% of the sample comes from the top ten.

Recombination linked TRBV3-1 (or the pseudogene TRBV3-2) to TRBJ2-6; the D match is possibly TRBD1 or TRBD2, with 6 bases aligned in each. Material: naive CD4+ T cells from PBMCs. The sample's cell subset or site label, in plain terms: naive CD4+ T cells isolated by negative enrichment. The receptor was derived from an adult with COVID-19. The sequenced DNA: TGTGCCAGCAGCCAAGTCGGTAAAGGGGGGTCCGGGGCCAACGTCCTGACTTTC. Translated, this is CASSQVGKGGSGANVLTF.